Below are 18 T cell receptor beta chains sequenced from a single sample in a study of T cells after posttransplantation cyclophosphamide. Assay: immunoSEQ multiplex PCR; the TCRdb copy retains only in-frame clones and omits some. The table shows about 22,000 clones, with roughly 90% occurring only once. Methotrexate plus calcineurin inhibitor accompanied controls' myeloablative marrow transplants; sampling was 1 year later. The source material was PBMCs, sampled after an allogeneic stem cell transplant with a calcineurin inhibitor and methotrexate. Source of these receptors: a female patient aged 50-59 years who received an allogeneic stem cell transplant from an unrelated donor, was CMV-positive, and had chronic GVHD only. Some T cells may arise from the graft donor.

This rearrangement joins TRBV10-3 to TRBJ2-7; D gene ambiguous. This CDR3 has 12 residues. V lost 7 bases to trimming and J lost 2 bases, with 9 bases between them. CDR1 ENHRY and CDR2 SYGVKD come from the germline V gene. Written as DNA, the CDR3 is TGTGCCATCATGGGCAGTACCTACGAGCAGTACTTC. It is translated as CAIMGSTYEQYF.

The chain combines TRBV7-2 with TRBJ2-1, with TRBD2 matching 11 bases. Germline lookup yields CDR1 SGHTA and CDR2 FQGNSA. Losses at the gene ends were 4 bases for V and 6 bases for J; bases not matched to a gene: 8. The CDR3 spans 16 residues. CDR3 loop: CASSSAGTSGLNEQFF. CDR3 coding DNA: TGTGCCAGCAGCTCAGCGGGGACTAGCGGACTCAATGAGCAGTTCTTC.

CDR3 bases: TGTGCCAGCAGCTTAGTTTCAGCGGGAGTGTATGAGCAGTTCTTC. The encoded protein is CASSLVSAGVYEQFF. The chain couples TRBV7-8 to TRBJ2-1; TRBD2 aligns across 8 bases. With V trimmed by 1 base and J by 8 bases, 7 bases remained unmatched. The CDR3 runs 15 residues. Looked up from germline, CDR1 is SGHVS and CDR2 is FQNEAQ.

This rearrangement joins TRBV5-1 to TRBJ1-1; 9 nucleotides agree with TRBD1. Germline V gene lookup returns CDR1 SGHRS and CDR2 YFSETQ. The trim removed 4 bases at V and 5 bases at J, leaving 3 bases unmatched. This CDR3 spans 13 amino acids. CDR3 sequence: CASSQDRGTEAFF. Here the CDR3 DNA reads TGCGCCAGCAGCCAAGACAGGGGGACTGAAGCTTTCTTT.

This sequence joins TRBV5-1 and TRBJ2-3, with 7 bases matching TRBD1. The CDR3 spans 15 residues. The V and J ends lost 1 base and 2 bases, in that order; junction bases with no gene match: 4. Germline-derived CDR1 and CDR2 are SGHRS and YFSETQ. This chain's CDR3 is CASSLTTGHTDTQYF. DNA for the CDR3: TGCGCCAGCAGCTTGACGACAGGGCACACAGATACGCAGTATTTT.

This chain joins TRBV7-2 and TRBJ2-1, with D perhaps matching TRBD2 (6 bases). The germline V and J ends were trimmed by 2 bases and 9 bases, with 14 bases remaining between them. The CDR3 extends over 14 amino acids. From germline, CDR1 is SGHTA and CDR2 FQGNSA. CDR3 DNA sequence: TGTGCCAGCAGCTTAACCCCGGCGGGGAGTGAGCAGTTCTTC. Its translation: CASSLTPAGSEQFF.

V usage is TRBV6-5 and J usage is TRBJ1-3, with TRBD1 matching 7 bases. Germline CDR1 MNHEY, CDR2 SVGAGI. This CDR3 contains 14 residues. V gave up 6 bases and J gave up 5 bases; unmatched junction bases: 7. The DNA of the CDR3 is TGTGCCAGCAGGAGGGACAGCTCCAGAAACACCATATATTTT. Encoded protein: CASRRDSSRNTIYF.

The count of this clone is one. V and J are TRBV14 and TRBJ1-1; the match to TRBD1 covers 8 bases. This CDR3 has 13 amino acids. CDR1 SGHDN and CDR2 FVKESK come from the germline V gene. V was pared by 5 bases and J by 3 bases, with 2 bases of the junction left unmatched. This CDR3 is CASSSTGDTEAFF. The CDR3 coding sequence is TGTGCCAGCAGCTCGACAGGGGACACTGAAGCTTTCTTT.

This chain joins TRBV28 and TRBJ1-5, with D tentatively TRBD1 (5 bases). V lost 8 bases to trimming and J lost 4 bases, with 15 bases between them. The CDR3 runs to 14 residues. The germline V gene has CDR1 MDHEN and CDR2 SYDVKM. The CDR3 sequence: CASEDSLRNQPQHF. CDR3 DNA: TGTGCCAGCGAAGACAGCCTCCGGAATCAGCCCCAGCATTTT.

J is TRBJ2-2 and V is TRBV18; TRBD1 agrees at 7 bases. The CDR3 has 16 residues. V lost 1 base, J lost 4 bases, and 6 bases stayed unmatched. The V gene's germline CDR1 is KGHSH and CDR2 LQKENI. DNA for the CDR3: TGTGCCAGCTCACCACGGCAGGGGGTCAGCACCGGGGAGCTGTTTTTT. This encodes CASSPRQGVSTGELFF. Full variable domain (outside the CDR3, taken from reference TRBV18 and TRBJ2-2): NAGVMQNPRHLVRRRGQEARLRCSPMKGHSHVYWYRQLPEEGLKFMVYLQKENIIDESGMPKERFSAEFPKEGPSILRIQQVVRGDSAAYFCASSPRQGVSTGELFFGEGSRLTVL.

The chain recombines TRBV6-5 with TRBJ2-1; D is ambiguous. Per the germline V gene, CDR1 is MNHEY and CDR2 is SVGAGI. V was clipped by 6 bases and J by 2 bases, with 11 bases between them. The CDR3 runs 14 residues. DNA of the CDR3: TGTGCCAGCAGACGAGTGAGTACCTACAATGAGCAGTTCTTC. Its protein is CASRRVSTYNEQFF.

The chain employs TRBV27 and TRBJ2-2; 9 bases line up with TRBD1. Looked up from germline, CDR1 is MNHEY and CDR2 is SMNVEV (reference sequence). Germline trimming cut 2 bases from V and 3 bases from J; bases unmatched to any gene: 10. The CDR3 covers 18 residues. CDR3: CASSLVSRTGAYTGELFF. For the CDR3, the DNA is TGTGCCAGCAGTTTAGTGAGTCGGACAGGGGCTTACACCGGGGAGCTGTTTTTT.

This chain links TRBV2 with TRBJ1-1; 7 nucleotides line up with TRBD1. V shed 5 bases, J shed 0 bases, and the junction held 9 bases outside the gene matches. Germline CDR1 is SNHLY and CDR2 is FYNNEI. This CDR3 has 16 residues. CDR3 in DNA: TGTGCCAGCAGTCACCCAGGGACAGAGTTGAACACTGAAGCTTTCTTT. As protein: CASSHPGTELNTEAFF.

The genes are TRBV6-5 and TRBJ1-5; tentative D call: TRBD1 (5 bases). The germline V gene has CDR1 MNHEY and CDR2 SVGAGI. This CDR3 contains 14 residues. V lost 6 bases to trimming and J lost 1 base, with 10 bases between them. This CDR3 reads CASREGSSNQPQHF. The CDR3 DNA reads as TGTGCCAGCAGGGAGGGGTCAAGCAATCAGCCCCAGCATTTT.

This clone was recorded a few times. V and J are TRBV28 and TRBJ1-5, with 7 bases aligning to TRBD1. Germline V gene lookup returns CDR1 MDHEN and CDR2 SYDVKM. V lost 3 bases to trimming and J lost 7 bases; unmatched junction nucleotides: 9. The CDR3 extends over 15 amino acids. The CDR3 DNA reads as TGTGCCAGCAGTTTCCGCAACGACAGGGTGCAGCCCCAGCATTTT. Translated: CASSFRNDRVQPQHF.

This chain joins TRBV27 and TRBJ1-2; D unclear. V dropped 2 bases and J dropped 4 bases, with 17 bases sitting between them. CDR3 length: 16 amino acids. From germline, CDR1 is MNHEY and CDR2 SMNVEV (reference sequence). CDR3 bases: TGTGCCAGCAGTTTACTATCTCCCCCCCGCTTCTATGGCTACACCTTC. Residues: CASSLLSPPRFYGYTF.

V usage is TRBV4-2 and J usage is TRBJ2-7, with D perhaps TRBD2 (5 bases). The germline V and J ends were trimmed by 1 base and 2 bases, with 9 bases remaining between them. Germline V gene data show CDR1 as LGHNA and CDR2 as YNFKEQ. The CDR3 extends over 14 amino acids. CDR3 sequence reads: CASSQVDSPYEQYF. The CDR3 DNA follows: TGTGCCAGCAGCCAAGTGGACTCGCCCTACGAGCAGTACTTC.

On this clone itself: The junction and the germline gene differ at one end; a read error may be behind it. J is TRBJ2-3 and V is TRBV18; tentatively, D is TRBD2 (5 bases). CDR3 length: 12 residues. Germline V lookup: CDR1 KGHSH, CDR2 LQKENI. CDR3 loop: CASSPAADPQAF. DNA of the CDR3: TGTGCCAGCTCACCAGCAGCGGACCCGCAGGCTTTT.